Listed below are T cell receptor beta chains from one sample, sequenced in a study of blood T cells in healthy people across ages. Each CDR3 protein is one row after TCRdb ran MiXCR on the 5' RACE reads. The data show about 800,000 distinct CDR3 sequences, roughly 25% seen once. These data were also filed under a second study, of T cells of mothers and their children.

Sequencing used blood. Receptors originate from a boy younger than 18 in good health. Each CDR3 is given with its conserved first and last residue. D genes are given only for firm matches. The size of a clone is reported for some rows only, either as once, few or many, or as a class for expanded clones.

v_gene	j_gene	d_gene	abundance	CDR3aa	CDR3nt
TRBV11-2	TRBJ2-7	-	few	CASSLNGVYEQYF	TGTGCCAGCAGCTTAAATGGGGTCTACGAGCAGTACTTC
TRBV4-3	TRBJ2-7	-	few	CASSQERAGPYEQYF	TGCGCCAGCAGCCAAGAAAGGGCAGGGCCCTACGAGCAGTACTTC
TRBV6-1	TRBJ1-1	-	-	CASSRSGSIGGTEAFF	TGTGCCAGCAGTCGTAGCGGTTCAATCGGGGGTACTGAAGCTTTCTTT
TRBV29-1	TRBJ2-5	-	-	CSGNRASETQYF	TGCAGCGGGAACAGGGCAAGTGAGACCCAGTACTTC
TRBV29-1	TRBJ1-1	TRBD1	few	CSVEDRVTTEAFF	TGCAGCGTTGAGGACAGGGTAACCACTGAAGCTTTCTTT
TRBV20-1	TRBJ2-4	-	-	CSARTEKNIQYF	TGCAGTGCTAGGACGGAGAAAAACATTCAGTACTTC
TRBV7-9	TRBJ2-7	TRBD1	-	CASSLEDRANVYEQYF	TGTGCCAGCAGCTTAGAGGACAGGGCGAACGTGTACGAGCAGTACTTC
TRBV5-6	TRBJ2-3	-	-	CASSLWGGVGDTQYF	TGTGCCAGCAGCTTGTGGGGAGGTGTGGGAGATACGCAGTATTTT
TRBV28	TRBJ2-7	-	many	CASSSPTQGPYEQYF	TGTGCCAGCAGTTCGCCAACTCAGGGCCCCTACGAGCAGTACTTC
TRBV14	TRBJ2-7	-	-	CASGGRSSYEQYF	TGTGCCAGTGGGGGCCGGAGCTCCTACGAGCAGTACTTC
TRBV27	TRBJ2-7	-	-	CASSRLGGAEGQYF	TGTGCCAGCAGCCGTCTAGGGGGAGCTGAAGGGCAGTACTTC
TRBV18	TRBJ2-7	TRBD1	few	CASSPATGDERYF	TGTGCCAGCTCACCAGCGACAGGGGACGAGCGGTACTTC
TRBV5-6	TRBJ2-5	TRBD1	-	CASSWTGQGGQETQYF	TGTGCCAGCAGCTGGACGGGACAGGGGGGTCAAGAGACCCAGTACTTC
TRBV29-1	TRBJ1-2	TRBD1	few	CSVNRGFPYGYTF	TGCAGCGTTAACAGGGGCTTCCCCTATGGCTACACCTTC
TRBV6-6	TRBJ1-1	-	few	CASRTLGGNTEAFF	TGTGCCAGCAGGACCCTCGGAGGGAACACTGAAGCTTTCTTT
TRBV7-6	TRBJ1-2	-	once	CASSLSLWHGYTF	TGTGCCAGCAGCTTATCTCTTTGGCATGGCTACACCTTC
TRBV5-1	TRBJ1-6	TRBD1	few	CASSPAAGGVSPLHF	TGCGCCAGCAGCCCCGCGGCAGGGGGGGTTTCACCCCTCCACTTT
TRBV20-1	TRBJ2-1	TRBD1	-	CSAPGPGGGETQHF	TGCAGTGCTCCGGGGCCAGGGGGTGGGGAGACCCAGCACTTC
TRBV6-5	TRBJ1-2	-	few	CASSQGRGFYGYTF	TGTGCCAGCAGCCAGGGACGGGGATTCTATGGCTACACCTTC
TRBV20-1	TRBJ2-7	-	-	CSARQGGTYEQYF	TGCAGTGCTAGACAGGGGGGCACCTACGAGCAGTACTTC
TRBV4-3	TRBJ2-5	TRBD2	few	CASSQGNAGATQYF	TGCGCCAGCAGCCAAGGAAACGCGGGAGCGACCCAGTACTTC
TRBV12-3/TRBV12-4	TRBJ2-5	TRBD2	-	CASSWTSGRALETQYF	TGTGCTAGCAGTTGGACTAGCGGGAGGGCTCTGGAGACCCAGTACTTC